Given below is one T cell receptor (beta chain) in context. This sample is part of a study of blood T cells in healthy people across ages. CDR3 length: 12 amino acids. The V gene lost 4 bases and the J gene lost 8 bases, with 14 bases spanning the gap. The germline gives CDR1 SQVTM, CDR2 ANQGSEA. A sample-barcoded 5' primer and a J-beta primer mix were used in a second PCR of roughly 7 to 11 cycles. TCRdb analysed the 5' RACE reads with MiXCR anew, one entry per CDR3 protein. The sample has roughly 1.9 million distinct CDR3 sequences, around 40% seen once. The sequenced material came from blood. The chain employs TRBV29-1 and TRBJ1-2; D unresolved. This TCR was recovered from a human donor in good health. The CDR3 DNA reads as TGCAGCGTTGGGGAGGGATGGGGAGGCTACACCTTC. Its protein is CSVGEGWGGYTF.